This TCR beta chain was recovered during a study of cytomegalovirus exposure and HLA in healthy donors. Both 60 Vbeta primers and 13 Jbeta primers went into the PCR. TCRdb's table, derived via immunoSEQ multiplex PCR, lists solely in-frame clones and lacks some. The sample yields some 140,000 clones, approximately 74% seen once. General study points: A list of approximately 160 TCR beta chains associated with cytomegalovirus was given. According to an earlier analysis, most TCR beta V segments yielded productive rearrangements about 87% or about 30% of the time.

To note about this clone: Its target is unknown.

The CDR3 extends over 17 amino acids. V lost 2 bases and J 2 bases, leaving 16 bases between the germline ends. Germline values: CDR1 SGDLS, CDR2 YYNGEE. Specimen: PBMCs. The chain couples TRBV9 to TRBJ2-2, with D perhaps matching TRBD1 (6 bases). This TCR was recovered from a man under 40 in good health and CMV-seronegative. CDR3: CASSVGAGLPNTGELFF. The CDR3 coding sequence is TGTGCCAGCAGCGTGGGGGCTGGGCTCCCTAACACCGGGGAGCTGTTTTTT. Combining the CDR3 with reference TRBV9 and TRBJ2-2 gives the whole variable domain DSGVTQTPKHLITATGQRVTLRCSPRSGDLSVYWYQQSLDQGLQFLIQYYNGEERAKGNILERFSAQQFPDLHSELNLSSLELGDSALYFCASSVGAGLPNTGELFFGEGSRLTVL.